A single sample is the source of the 6 T cell receptor beta chains below, sequenced in a study of blood T cell repertoires in COVID-19. Generated by immunoSEQ multiplex PCR, the TCRdb table keeps only in-frame clones and is missing some. Here the sample spans about 110,000 clones, around 89% being singletons. Sequencing was done on a sample of peripheral blood. Every receptor here comes from a man aged 50-59 years with active or convalescent COVID-19.

The genes are TRBV28 and TRBJ1-2; D is perhaps TRBD1 (6 bases). The CDR3 loop spans 13 amino acids. The ends were cut back, 5 bases at V and 4 bases at J, with 11 bases in the middle. CDR1 and CDR2 (germline): MDHEN, SYDVKM. The CDR3 coding sequence is TGTGCCAGCAGTCGGACAGACCTCTATGGCTACACCTTC. It codes for CASSRTDLYGYTF.

The V call is TRBV3-1 (or the pseudogene TRBV3-2), the J call TRBJ2-7; D may be TRBD1 (5 bases). This CDR3 region has 15 residues. Trimming stripped 3 bases from V and 5 bases from J, with 17 bases between. Germline V CDR1 and CDR2: LGHDT, YNNKEL (reference sequence). CDR3 bases: TGTGCCAGCAGCCAGGACCCCAGGGCTTGGAACGAGCAGTACTTC. This codes for CASSQDPRAWNEQYF.

This clone was counted a single time. J is TRBJ2-7 and V is TRBV4-3, with 8 bases that match TRBD1. With 8 bases clipped from V and 7 bases from J, the junction kept 16 bases outside the gene matches. The CDR3 consists of 15 residues. CDR1 and CDR2 (germline): LGHNA, YSLEER. The CDR3 DNA sequence: TGCGCCAGCGTAGCGCTGGCAGGGGGCGCGGAGGAGCAGTACTTC. Translated: CASVALAGGAEEQYF.

This chain joins TRBV28 and TRBJ1-1, with D possibly being TRBD1 (5 bases). Germline assignment: CDR1 MDHEN and CDR2 SYDVKM. The V and J ends lost 6 bases and 0 bases respectively, with 11 bases between them. This CDR3 has 14 amino acids. The CDR3 DNA is TGTGCCAGCAGACTCGGACATCTGAACACTGAAGCTTTCTTT. It encodes CASRLGHLNTEAFF. Supplemented by reference TRBV28 and TRBJ1-1, the full variable domain reads DVKVTQSSRYLVKRTGEKVFLECVQDMDHENMFWYRQDPGLGLRLIYFSYDVKMKEKGDIPEGYSVSREKKERFSLILESASTNQTSMYLCASRLGHLNTEAFFGQGTRLTVV.

CDR3 nucleotides: TGTGCCTGGAGTAGGAAATCACAGGGGGCGAACACTGAAGCTTTCTTT. As protein: CAWSRKSQGANTEAFF. This sequence joins TRBV30 and TRBJ1-1; 9 bases fit TRBD1. The germline V gene encodes CDR1 GTSNPN and CDR2 SVGIG (reference sequence). V lost 2 bases to trimming and J lost 1 base; unmatched junction nucleotides: 8. The CDR3 length is 16 residues.

The chain is built from TRBV19 and TRBJ2-3, with 8 bases aligning to TRBD2. With V trimmed by 8 bases and J by 6 bases, 10 bases remained unmatched. This CDR3 contains 14 residues. From germline, CDR1 is LNHDA and CDR2 SQIVND (reference sequence). CDR3 in amino acids: CASSGTSGSDTQYF. The CDR3 nucleotides read TGTGCCAGTTCCGGGACTAGTGGTTCGGATACGCAGTATTTT.